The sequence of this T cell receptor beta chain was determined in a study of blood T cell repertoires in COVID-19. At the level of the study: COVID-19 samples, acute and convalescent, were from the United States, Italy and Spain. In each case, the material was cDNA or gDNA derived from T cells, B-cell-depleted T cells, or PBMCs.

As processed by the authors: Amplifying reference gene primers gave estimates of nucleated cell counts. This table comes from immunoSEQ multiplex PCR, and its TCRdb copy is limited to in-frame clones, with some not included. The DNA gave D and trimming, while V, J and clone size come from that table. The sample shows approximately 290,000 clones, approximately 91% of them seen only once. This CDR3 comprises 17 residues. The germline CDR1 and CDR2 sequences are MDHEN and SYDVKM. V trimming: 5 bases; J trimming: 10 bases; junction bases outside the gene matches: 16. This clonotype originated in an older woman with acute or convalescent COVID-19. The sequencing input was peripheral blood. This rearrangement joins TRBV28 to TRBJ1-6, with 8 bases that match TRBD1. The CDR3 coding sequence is TGTGCCAGCAGTATACCCGGACAGGGCGAACTTAGATCACCCCTCCACTTT. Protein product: CASSIPGQGELRSPLHF.